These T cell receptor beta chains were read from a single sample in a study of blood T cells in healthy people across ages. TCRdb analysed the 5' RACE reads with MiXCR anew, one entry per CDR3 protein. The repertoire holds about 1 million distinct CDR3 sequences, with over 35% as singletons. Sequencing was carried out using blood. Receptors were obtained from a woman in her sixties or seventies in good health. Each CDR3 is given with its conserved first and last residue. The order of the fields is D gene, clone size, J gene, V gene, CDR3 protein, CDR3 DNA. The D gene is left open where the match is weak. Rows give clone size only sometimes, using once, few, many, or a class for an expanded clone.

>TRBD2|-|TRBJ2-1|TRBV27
CASSLTWTSGRVNNEQFF
TGTGCCAGCAGTTTGACCTGGACTAGCGGGAGGGTTAACAATGAGCAGTTCTTC
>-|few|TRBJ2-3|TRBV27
CASSPYYSDTQYF
TGTGCCAGCAGTCCGTACTATTCAGATACGCAGTATTTT
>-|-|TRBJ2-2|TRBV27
CASSPGIAWGGELFF
TGTGCCAGCAGCCCCGGAATAGCGTGGGGCGGGGAGCTGTTTTTT
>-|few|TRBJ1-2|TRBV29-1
CSVVTAYGYTF
TGCAGCGTTGTGACAGCCTATGGCTACACCTTC
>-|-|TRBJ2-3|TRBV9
CASSGEGWDTQYF
TGTGCCAGCAGCGGAGAAGGTTGGGATACGCAGTATTTT
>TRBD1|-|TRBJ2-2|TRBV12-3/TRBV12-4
CASRRQGAGTGELFF
TGTGCCAGCAGAAGGCAGGGGGCGGGCACCGGGGAGCTGTTTTTT
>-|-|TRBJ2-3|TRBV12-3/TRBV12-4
CASSWEGAEGDTQYF
TGTGCCAGCAGTTGGGAGGGGGCAGAAGGAGATACGCAGTATTTT
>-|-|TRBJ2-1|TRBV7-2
CASSRVVGAPHSEQFF
TGTGCCAGCAGCCGAGTTGTGGGAGCCCCGCATAGTGAGCAGTTCTTC
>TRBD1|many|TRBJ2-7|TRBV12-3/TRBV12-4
CASTKGQGSYEQYF
TGTGCCAGCACCAAGGGACAGGGTTCCTACGAGCAGTACTTC
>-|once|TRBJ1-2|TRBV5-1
CASSPDSLGQDGYTF
TGCGCCAGCAGCCCGGACAGCCTAGGGCAAGATGGCTACACCTTC
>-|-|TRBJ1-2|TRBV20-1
CSARDSLGAGYTF
TGCAGTGCTAGGGATTCGTTAGGGGCAGGCTACACCTTC
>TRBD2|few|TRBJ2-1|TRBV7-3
CASSLFTSGSSYNEQFF
TGTGCCAGCAGCTTATTCACTAGCGGGAGCTCCTACAATGAGCAGTTCTTC
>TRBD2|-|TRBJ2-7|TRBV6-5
CASSPSSGTSYEQYF
TGTGCCAGCAGTCCGTCTAGCGGGACCTCCTACGAGCAGTACTTC
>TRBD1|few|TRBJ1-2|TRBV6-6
CASSKQGAPGYTF
TGTGCCAGCAGCAAACAGGGGGCGCCCGGCTACACCTTC
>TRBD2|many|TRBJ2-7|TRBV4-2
CASSQGEASGNSYEQYF
TGTGCCAGCAGCCAAGGGGAGGCTAGCGGCAACTCCTACGAGCAGTACTTC
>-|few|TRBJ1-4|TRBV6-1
CASTEHRHRGNEKLFF
TGTGCCAGCACCGAGCACAGACATAGGGGGAATGAAAAACTGTTTTTT
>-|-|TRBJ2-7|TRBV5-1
CASSLSSGRSYEQYF
TGCGCCAGCAGCTTGTCCAGTGGGCGGTCCTACGAGCAGTACTTC
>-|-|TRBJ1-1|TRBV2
CASNAAWTNTEAFF
TGTGCCAGCAACGCGGCCTGGACGAACACTGAAGCTTTCTTT
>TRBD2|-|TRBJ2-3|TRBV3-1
CAGSQDPSGVLSTDTQYF
TGTGCCGGCAGCCAAGATCCTAGCGGGGTTCTAAGCACAGATACGCAGTATTTT
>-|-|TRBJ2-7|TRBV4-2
CASSQDPAHYEQYF
TGTGCCAGCAGCCAAGATCCGGCTCATTACGAGCAGTACTTC
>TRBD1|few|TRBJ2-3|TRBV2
CASRAGDRGNWYF
TGTGCCAGCAGAGCCGGGGACAGGGGAAATTGGTATTTT
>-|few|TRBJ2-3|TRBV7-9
CASSTEDTQYF
TGTGCCAGCAGCACCGAGGATACGCAGTATTTT
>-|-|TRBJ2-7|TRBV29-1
CSVDNGESYEQYF
TGCAGCGTTGATAACGGGGAAAGCTACGAGCAGTACTTC
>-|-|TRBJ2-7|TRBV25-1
CATSDSPYEQYF
TGTGCCACCTCGGACAGTCCCTACGAGCAGTACTTC
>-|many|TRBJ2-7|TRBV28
CASSLEAGGRYEQYF
TGTGCCAGCAGTTTAGAGGCAGGGGGGAGGTACGAGCAGTACTTC
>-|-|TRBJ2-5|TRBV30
CAWSERRGGTQYF
TGTGCCTGGAGTGAGAGGAGGGGCGGGACCCAGTACTTC
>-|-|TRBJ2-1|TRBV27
CASRRGDSSRRVINFYNEQFF
TGTGCCAGCAGAAGAGGGGATAGTTCGCGGCGGGTTATAAACTTCTACAATGAGCAGTTCTTC
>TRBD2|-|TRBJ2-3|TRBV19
CASSGFGDSGSTDTQYF
TGTGCCAGTAGTGGGTTCGGGGATAGCGGGAGCACAGATACGCAGTATTTT
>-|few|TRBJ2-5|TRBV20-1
CSALDQETQYF
TGCAGTGCTTTAGATCAAGAGACCCAGTACTTC
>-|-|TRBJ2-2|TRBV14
CASSQVPTGELFF
TGTGCCAGCAGCCAAGTCCCCACCGGGGAGCTGTTTTTT
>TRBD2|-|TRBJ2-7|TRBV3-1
CASSQEGRLAGGSSCEKYF
TGTGCCAGCAGCCAAGAGGGCCGACTAGCGGGAGGTAGCTCCTGCGAGAAGTACTTC
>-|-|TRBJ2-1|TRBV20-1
CSARDLGTGSEEQFF
TGCAGTGCTAGAGATTTAGGTACGGGGTCGGAAGAGCAGTTCTTC
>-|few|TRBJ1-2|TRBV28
CATKDSNYGYTF
TGTGCCACCAAAGACAGTAACTATGGCTACACCTTC
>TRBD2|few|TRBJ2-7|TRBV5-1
CASSRESGLANEQYF
TGCGCCAGCAGCCGAGAAAGCGGACTAGCCAACGAGCAGTACTTC
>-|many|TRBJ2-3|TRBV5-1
CASSLSGTSTDTQYF
TGTGCCAGCAGTTTGTCGGGCACTAGCACAGATACGCAGTATTTT
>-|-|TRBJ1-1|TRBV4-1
CASGQSFSTEAFF
TGCGCCAGCGGCCAAAGCTTTTCCACTGAAGCTTTCTTT
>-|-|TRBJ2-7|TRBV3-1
CASSQRTDSYEQYF
TGTGCCAGCAGCCAAAGGACAGACTCCTACGAGCAGTACTTC
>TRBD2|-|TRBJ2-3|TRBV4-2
CASSQGSGGPADTQYF
TGTGCCAGCAGCCAAGGGTCGGGAGGGCCTGCAGATACGCAGTATTTT
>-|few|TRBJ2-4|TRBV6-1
CASSEVGTLAKNIQYF
TGTGCCAGCAGTGAAGTAGGGACACTAGCCAAAAACATTCAGTACTTC
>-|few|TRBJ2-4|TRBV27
CASSLGPKNIQYF
TGTGCCAGCAGTTTGGGCCCCAAAAACATTCAGTACTTC
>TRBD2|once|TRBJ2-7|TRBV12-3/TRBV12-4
CASSAGEGLAGGHEQYF
TGTGCCAGCAGTGCAGGCGAGGGACTAGCGGGAGGCCACGAGCAGTACTTC
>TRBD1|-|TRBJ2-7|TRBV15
CATSRDRGTGGYEQYF
TGTGCCACCAGCAGAGATCGAGGGACAGGGGGCTACGAGCAGTACTTC
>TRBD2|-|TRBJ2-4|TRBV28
CMARATSGQYF
TGTATGGCCAGGGCGACTAGCGGGCAGTACTTC
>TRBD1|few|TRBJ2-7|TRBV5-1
CASSLEGQGREQYF
TGCGCCAGCAGCTTGGAGGGACAGGGTCGCGAGCAGTACTTC
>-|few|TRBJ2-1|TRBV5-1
CASSSGTVYNEQFF
TGCGCCAGCAGCTCCGGGACGGTCTACAATGAGCAGTTCTTC
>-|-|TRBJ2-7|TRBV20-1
CSARLNGLRSSYEQYF
TGCAGTGCTAGGCTAAACGGGCTCCGGAGCTCCTACGAGCAGTACTTC
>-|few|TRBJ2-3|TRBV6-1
CAARRASTDTQYF
TGTGCCGCGCGGCGAGCTAGCACAGATACGCAGTATTTT
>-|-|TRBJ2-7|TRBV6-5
CASSDQGESEQYF
TGTGCCAGCAGTGACCAGGGTGAGAGCGAGCAGTACTTC
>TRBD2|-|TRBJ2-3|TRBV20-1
CSASAGGVTDTQYF
TGCAGTGCCTCAGCGGGAGGAGTGACAGATACGCAGTATTTT
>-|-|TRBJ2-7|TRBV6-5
CASSYTSGTEQYF
TGTGCCAGCAGTTACACCAGCGGTACCGAGCAGTACTTC
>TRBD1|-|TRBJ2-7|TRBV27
CASSLFGDSYEQYF
TGTGCCAGCAGTTTATTTGGGGACAGCTACGAGCAGTACTTC
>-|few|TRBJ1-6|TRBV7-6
CASSLEDLYNSPLHF
TGTGCCAGCAGCTTAGAAGACCTCTATAATTCACCCCTCCACTTT
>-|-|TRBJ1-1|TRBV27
CAITDLGGKNTEAFF
TGTGCCATCACCGATTTGGGGGGGAAGAACACTGAAGCTTTCTTT